This T cell receptor beta chain was retrieved from a study of blood T cell repertoires in COVID-19. This table comes from immunoSEQ multiplex PCR, and its TCRdb copy is limited to in-frame clones, with some not included. The table records approximately 180,000 clones, 88% of them present only once. CDR1 KGHSH and CDR2 LQKENI come from the germline V gene. The CDR3 length is 14 residues. Deletions cut 3 bases from V and 0 bases from J, with 8 bases between. The source is a man aged 40-49 years with active or convalescent COVID-19. Sequenced sample: peripheral blood. The gene calls are TRBV18 and TRBJ1-2; D is undetermined. The CDR3, as DNA: TGTGCCAGCTCACCGGGCAGCCCTAACTATGGCTACACCTTC. It codes for CASSPGSPNYGYTF.